The rows below give T cell receptor beta chains drawn from one sample of a study of OX40 agonist ivuxolimab in advanced cancers. The protocol was immunoSEQ multiplex PCR, while the TCRdb copy is restricted to in-frame clones and leaves out a portion. Among tens of thousands of clones, approximately 91% were seen once, and the ten largest hold around 1.8%. The sequencing here drew on CD4+ or CD8+ T cells sorted from blood, taken in a trial of the OX40 agonist ivuxolimab. The receptors were gathered from an adult with an advanced solid tumor such as melanoma, head and neck, liver or kidney cancer. Both conserved end residues are trimmed from each CDR3. Clone sizes are given selectively: once, few, many, or a class where the clone is expanded.

>TRBV2|TRBJ2-5|-
ASSERPYQETQY
>TRBV19|TRBJ2-1|-
ASSPGLAGGPHSEQF
>TRBV2|TRBJ2-2|-
ASSTRDSAWTGELF
>TRBV30|TRBJ1-3|-
AWSYGGQDTIY
>TRBV10-3|TRBJ2-1|-
AISRTGASVNEQF
>TRBV6-5|TRBJ2-1|-
ASSRSRSSYNEQF
>TRBV19|TRBJ2-2|-
ASSFGVRTGELF
>TRBV10-2|TRBJ1-2|-
ASNTQGPNYGYT
>TRBV9|TRBJ2-7|-
ASTLARAFYEQY
>TRBV29-1|TRBJ1-2|-
SVQDRANYGYT
>TRBV5-4|TRBJ2-3|-
ASSSQQHTDTQY
>TRBV11-2|TRBJ2-5|once
ASSSRGFDQETQY
>TRBV19|TRBJ1-3|-
ASSTGQGNTIY
>TRBV4-3|TRBJ2-3|-
ASSQEFGRATDTQY
>TRBV5-1|TRBJ2-2|-
ASSFGGTPNTGELF
>TRBV30|TRBJ1-3|-
AWSVQARGTIY
>TRBV28|TRBJ2-3|-
ASSFHSGATTDTQY
>TRBV7-2|TRBJ2-1|-
ATRPGLAGGREQF
>TRBV28|TRBJ1-2|few
ASSLGGNYGYT
>TRBV5-4|TRBJ2-7|once
ASSLGFKGNEQY
>TRBV6-5|TRBJ1-1|-
ASSLLRGSTEAF
>TRBV4-1|TRBJ2-7|-
ASSAKSRGLAGDEQY
>TRBV5-5|TRBJ2-4|-
ASSWIAKNIQY
>TRBV11-1|TRBJ2-5|-
ASSGGVQETQY
>TRBV19|TRBJ2-7|few
ASSPGTGTQRQY
>TRBV11-2|TRBJ2-3|once
ASSYTSGRLGTDTQY
>TRBV7-9|TRBJ2-3|-
ASSLVEGYRSTDTQY
>TRBV29-1|TRBJ2-3|-
SVDSSTDTQY
>TRBV9|TRBJ2-7|-
ASSVDRATPLKEQY
>TRBV7-2|TRBJ2-3|-
ASSLVQLAGEGTDTQY
>TRBV2|TRBJ2-2|-
ASSSRTGVVTGELF
>TRBV2|TRBJ2-5|-
ASSEVKGSGETQY
>TRBV27|TRBJ1-2|-
ASSPSLGEYYGYT
>TRBV6-1|TRBJ2-7|-
ASSDMDRATYEQY
>TRBV27|TRBJ2-5|-
ASSLTLQETQY
>TRBV28|TRBJ2-2|-
ASFRDRGFGELF
>TRBV30|TRBJ2-3|-
AWSQLAASTDTQY
>TRBV19|TRBJ2-7|-
ASSNPTGDKYEQY
>TRBV5-1|TRBJ1-1|few
ASSLRTGRDTEAF
>TRBV18|TRBJ2-1|-
ASSPPLRLGEQF
>TRBV7-9|TRBJ1-2|-
ASSLVGVDGYT
>TRBV28|TRBJ2-3|-
ASSSPASASTDTQY
>TRBV6-6|TRBJ2-1|-
ASSPGGGETILQF
>TRBV12-2|TRBJ1-2|-
ASRLALSSSPRTAYGYT
>TRBV11-2|TRBJ2-3|-
ASSLDGSSTDTQY
>TRBV6-1|TRBJ2-3|-
ASRRAGTGEDTQY
>TRBV5-1|TRBJ1-1|-
ASSLSGTGNTEAF
>TRBV28|TRBJ1-6|few
ASSLGTGNSPLH
>TRBV19|TRBJ2-3|-
ASTGLGGPDTQY
>TRBV18|TRBJ1-5|-
ASSPDRNSNQPQH
>TRBV27|TRBJ2-7|once
ASSIGATGYAQY
>TRBV5-6|TRBJ2-1|-
ASSLGTAINEQF
>TRBV5-4|TRBJ2-5|-
ASSNQETQY
>TRBV9|TRBJ2-5|-
ASSGQVRVAQETQY
>TRBV7-9|TRBJ2-3|-
ASGWGGTDTQY
>TRBV7-9|TRBJ2-7|-
ASSSSDRPYEQY
>TRBV27|TRBJ2-3|-
ATPVGGGTDTQY
>TRBV6-6|TRBJ2-7|-
ASSKRNEQY
>TRBV19|TRBJ1-2|-
ASSIHRDRSYGYT
>TRBV7-8|TRBJ2-3|-
ASSFPSFAGETDTQY